The 26 T cell receptor beta chains below were found in one sample sequenced in a study of cytomegalovirus exposure and HLA in healthy donors. Here immunoSEQ multiplex PCR was the method, and the copy in TCRdb shows in-frame clones only, minus some. Among about 58,000 clones listed, roughly 90% were seen once. Sample: PBMCs. The receptors originated from a man younger than 30 in good health and CMV-seronegative.

The CDR3 region is CASSSDRGQVRYTF. The CDR3 DNA reads as TGTGCCAGCAGTTCCGACCGGGGACAGGTCCGCTACACCTTC. This chain links TRBV28 with TRBJ1-2; TRBD1 agrees at 8 bases. Germline values: CDR1 MDHEN, CDR2 SYDVKM. This CDR3 has 14 amino acids. The V segment lost 4 bases and the J segment 9 bases; nucleotides outside the gene matches: 10.

The chain recombines TRBV5-1 with TRBJ2-4, with D possibly being TRBD2 (6 bases). CDR1 and CDR2 (germline): SGHRS, YFSETQ. The CDR3 runs 16 residues. The V end lost 0 bases, the J end lost 3 bases, and 13 bases lay between the germline ends. The CDR3 protein is CASSLDSGGVKNIQYF. The DNA of the CDR3 is TGCGCCAGCAGCTTGGACTCAGGAGGGGTCAAAAACATTCAGTACTTC.

The rearrangement uses TRBV15 and TRBJ2-3; 9 bases are shared with TRBD1. Germline V gene lookup returns CDR1 LNHNV and CDR2 YYDKDF (reference sequence). V trimming: 6 bases; J trimming: 2 bases; junction bases outside the gene matches: 6. The CDR3 contains 15 residues. DNA for the CDR3: TGTGCCACCAGTACCGGGACAGGGCTCACAGATACGCAGTATTTT. Translation: CATSTGTGLTDTQYF.

The rearrangement joins TRBV9 to TRBJ1-3, with D maybe TRBD1 (5 bases). CDR3 length: 15 residues. Germline V gives CDR1 SGDLS, CDR2 YYNGEE. The germline V and J ends were trimmed by 4 bases and 4 bases, with 15 bases remaining between them. CDR3 region: CASSPSGGGGNTIYF. The CDR3 DNA reads TGTGCCAGCAGCCCAAGTGGGGGGGGAGGAAACACCATATATTTT.

The rearrangement joins TRBV10-1 to TRBJ2-5; D perhaps matches TRBD1 (5 bases). This CDR3 spans 12 amino acids. V shed 8 bases and J shed 2 bases, with 9 bases lying between them. In germline, CDR1 is WNHNN, CDR2 SYGVQD (reference sequence). The CDR3 reads CASSDRQETQYF. The CDR3 nucleotides are TGCGCCAGCTCCGACAGACAAGAGACCCAGTACTTC.

This chain uses TRBV5-1 with TRBJ2-1; 10 positions match TRBD1. Unmatched junction bases numbered 9, after V lost 4 bases and J lost 8 bases. Germline loops: CDR1 SGHRS, CDR2 YFSETQ. The CDR3 covers 15 residues. CDR3 in DNA: TGCGCCAGCAGCCCCGGGACAGGGGAGAGAGATGAGCAGTTCTTC. It yields the protein CASSPGTGERDEQFF. Variable domain in full (rest from reference TRBV5-1 and TRBJ2-1): KAGVTQTPRYLIKTRGQQVTLSCSPISGHRSVSWYQQTPGQGLQFLFEYFSETQRNKGNFPGRFSGRQFSNSRSEMNVSTLELGDSALYLCASSPGTGERDEQFFGPGTRLTVL.

This rearrangement joins TRBV27 to TRBJ1-1, with D maybe TRBD1 (6 bases). This CDR3 comprises 14 residues. From germline, CDR1 is MNHEY and CDR2 SMNVEV (reference sequence). V lost 8 bases to trimming and J lost 3 bases, with 16 bases between them. This CDR3 reads CASANRVSYTEAFF. The CDR3 coding sequence is TGTGCCAGCGCCAACAGGGTCTCATACACTGAAGCTTTCTTT.

The V gene is TRBV7-2, the J gene TRBJ1-2; TRBD1 aligns across 8 bases. The V segment lost 5 bases and the J segment 3 bases; nucleotides outside the gene matches: 5. CDR3 size: 14 residues. Looked up from germline, CDR1 is SGHTA and CDR2 is FQGNSA. The CDR3 loop is CASSPAGGDYGYTF. CDR3 nucleotide sequence: TGTGCCAGCAGCCCAGCAGGGGGCGACTATGGCTACACCTTC. Full variable domain (missing parts from reference TRBV7-2 and TRBJ1-2): GAGVSQSPSNKVTEKGKDVELRCDPISGHTALYWYRQSLGQGLEFLIYFQGNSAPDKSGLPSDRFSAERTGGSVSTLTIQRTQQEDSAVYLCASSPAGGDYGYTFGSGTRLTVV.

V usage is TRBV6-1 and J usage is TRBJ2-3, with a weak D call TRBD2 (6 bases). Germline loops: CDR1 MNHNS, CDR2 SASEGT. The CDR3 length is 15 residues. V dropped 3 bases and J dropped 4 bases, with 14 bases sitting between them. In nucleotides, the CDR3 is TGTGCCAGCAGTGAGCGAACGGGAGAGGCAGATACGCAGTATTTT. It codes for CASSERTGEADTQYF.

With regard to this clone: In the same sample, other DNA sequences code for this CDR3. The chain uses TRBV7-9 and TRBJ2-7, with D tentatively TRBD1 (6 bases). Trimming stripped 2 bases from V and 6 bases from J, with 14 bases between. The CDR3 extends over 14 amino acids. Germline V CDR1 and CDR2: SEHNR, FQNEAQ (reference sequence). The CDR3: CASSLTAGVGEQYF. The CDR3 DNA reads TGTGCCAGCAGCTTAACGGCAGGGGTTGGCGAGCAGTACTTC. Looking up the rest from reference TRBV7-9 and TRBJ2-7 gives the full variable domain: DTGVSQNPRHKITKRGQNVTFRCDPISEHNRLYWYRQTLGQGPEFLTYFQNEAQLEKSRLLSDRFSAERPKGSFSTLEIQRTEQGDSAMYLCASSLTAGVGEQYFGPGTRLTVT.

The chain links TRBV5-1 to TRBJ1-1, with 8 bases matching TRBD1. V lost 4 bases to trimming and J lost 8 bases; unmatched junction nucleotides: 10. The germline CDR1 and CDR2 sequences are SGHRS and YFSETQ. The CDR3 is 14 amino acids. The CDR3 DNA follows: TGCGCCAGCAGCGCCGTGACAGGGGAAGGCGAAGCTTTCTTT. This sequence encodes CASSAVTGEGEAFF.

The genes are TRBV30 and TRBJ2-1, with D possibly being TRBD2 (5 bases). The CDR3 length is 18 residues. V was clipped by 0 bases and J by 2 bases, with 20 bases between them. The germline V gene encodes CDR1 GTSNPN and CDR2 SVGIG (reference sequence). The CDR3 protein is CAWSVRKAGRPAYNEQFF. The CDR3 region has the DNA TGTGCCTGGAGTGTAAGGAAGGCGGGCAGGCCTGCCTACAATGAGCAGTTCTTC.

This chain uses TRBV7-2 with TRBJ2-5; 10 bases align to TRBD2. CDR1 and CDR2 (germline): SGHTA, FQGNSA. The CDR3 sequence is 16 residues long. V was pared by 2 bases and J by 2 bases, with 5 bases of the junction left unmatched. The CDR3: CASSLRPSGGQETQYF. CDR3 nucleotide sequence: TGTGCCAGCAGCTTACGGCCTAGCGGGGGACAAGAGACCCAGTACTTC.

The chain couples TRBV6-4 to TRBJ2-6; the D gene is possibly TRBD2 (5 bases). Germline V gene lookup returns CDR1 MRHNA and CDR2 SNTAGT. The CDR3 is 16 amino acids. Trimming stripped 8 bases from V and 4 bases from J, with 18 bases between. The CDR3 DNA sequence: TGTGCCAGCGCACCCGGCGGTCCGGGAGGGGCCAACGTCCTGACTTTC. It codes for CASAPGGPGGANVLTF.

CDR3 residues: CASSSSGRAEDTQYF. The CDR3 nucleotides are TGTGCCAGCAGCTCCAGCGGGAGAGCTGAAGATACGCAGTATTTT. The chain combines TRBV11-2 with TRBJ2-3; 8 positions agree with TRBD2. With V trimmed by 4 bases and J by 5 bases, 8 bases remained unmatched. Germline lookup yields CDR1 SGHAT and CDR2 FQNNGV. The CDR3 is 15 residues long.

The chain is built from TRBV7-9 and TRBJ2-7, with a tentative D call TRBD2 (5 bases). The CDR3 extends over 16 amino acids. Germline values: CDR1 SEHNR, CDR2 FQNEAQ (reference sequence). V lost 5 bases and J lost 3, with 20 bases in between. In DNA form, the CDR3 reads TGTGCCAGCAGCCTCCCCGGACTGAGAGCCCTCTACGAGCAGTACTTC. It is translated as CASSLPGLRALYEQYF.

The rearrangement uses TRBV4-2 and TRBJ2-1, with 7 positions matching TRBD1. With V trimmed by 5 bases and J by 0 bases, 7 bases remained unmatched. Germline V gene lookup returns CDR1 LGHNA and CDR2 YNFKEQ. The CDR3 covers 16 residues. The CDR3 nucleotides are TGTGCCAGCAGCGTCAGGGGGAGTAGCTCCTACAATGAGCAGTTCTTC. The encoded protein is CASSVRGSSSYNEQFF.

The chain is built from TRBV4-3 and TRBJ1-1; weak D call: TRBD1 (5 bases). Germline V CDR1 and CDR2: LGHNA, YSLEER. V was clipped by 3 bases and J by 1 base, with 9 bases between them. The CDR3 is 14 amino acids. The CDR3: CASSQAGQNTEAFF. CDR3 DNA: TGCGCCAGCAGCCAGGCCGGACAGAACACTGAAGCTTTCTTT.

The chain combines TRBV15 with TRBJ2-7, with D possibly matching TRBD1 (5 bases). This CDR3 spans 15 amino acids. CDR1 and CDR2 from the germline V gene are LNHNV and YYDKDF (reference sequence). Trimming removed 0 bases at V and 4 bases at J, with 13 bases between. The CDR3 is CATSRDRGPFYEQYF. The CDR3 bases are TGTGCCACCAGCAGAGATAGGGGCCCTTTTTACGAGCAGTACTTC.

The genes are TRBV11-1 and TRBJ2-1; D might be TRBD2 (6 bases). V was cut by 5 bases and J by 2 bases, with 19 bases left in between. Per the germline V gene, CDR1 is SGHAT and CDR2 is FQDESV (reference sequence). The CDR3 sequence is 17 residues long. The DNA of the CDR3 is TGTGCCAGCAGCCGCTGGGGCGTAGCGGTCGCCTACAATGAGCAGTTCTTC. This sequence encodes CASSRWGVAVAYNEQFF.

This clone was picked up a small number of times. V and J are TRBV12-5 and TRBJ2-5; weak D call: TRBD2 (6 bases). V was shortened by 5 bases and J by 1 base, with 14 bases between the two germline ends. This CDR3 has 15 residues. Germline assignment: CDR1 LGHNT and CDR2 FRNRAP. The CDR3 spells CASGGSPSAQETQYF. The CDR3 DNA is TGTGCTAGTGGTGGATCCCCTAGCGCCCAAGAGACCCAGTACTTC.

As DNA, the CDR3 is TGTGCCAGCAGTGTTCTGTCGACAGGCTCTTACGAGCAGTACTTC. Amino acid sequence: CASSVLSTGSYEQYF. The V gene is TRBV27, the J gene TRBJ2-7; maybe TRBD1 (6 bases). The CDR3 contains 15 residues. CDR1 MNHEY and CDR2 SMNVEV come from the germline V gene (reference sequence). The germline V and J ends were trimmed by 5 bases and 4 bases, with 18 bases remaining between them.

The chain joins TRBV5-1 to TRBJ2-7; no reliable D call. The CDR3 totals 15 residues. V shed 0 bases and J shed 3 bases, with 13 bases lying between them. Per the germline V gene, CDR1 is SGHRS and CDR2 is YFSETQ. CDR3 nucleotides: TGCGCCAGCAGCTTGGAGCCCACCTCCCTCTACGAGCAGTACTTC. This encodes CASSLEPTSLYEQYF.

This clone has more than one count but fewer than ten. V is TRBV11-3 and J is TRBJ2-1; D gene uncertain. Germline V gene lookup returns CDR1 SGHNT and CDR2 YENEEA. Trimming shortened V by 5 bases and J by 10 bases, and 12 bases separated the two germline ends. The CDR3 runs 12 residues. DNA for the CDR3: TGTGCCAGCAGCCTTCGCAGCGAAGAGCAGTTCTTC. Translation gives CASSLRSEEQFF. The entire variable domain, with the rest obtained from reference TRBV11-3 and TRBJ2-1, is as follows: EAGVVQSPRYKIIEKKQPVAFWCNPISGHNTLYWYLQNLGQGPELLIRYENEEAVDDSQLPKDRFSAERLKGVDSTLKIQPAELGDSAVYLCASSLRSEEQFFGPGTRLTVL.

The chain couples TRBV29-1 to TRBJ2-7; a possible D gene is TRBD1 (6 bases). This CDR3 spans 14 amino acids. Germline CDR1 reads SQVTM; CDR2 reads ANQGSEA. V gave up 4 bases and J gave up 4 bases, with 17 bases separating them. CDR3 coding DNA: TGCAGCGTTGTTCAGGGCAGGGGTTATTACGAGCAGTACTTC. The encoded protein is CSVVQGRGYYEQYF.

The chain has TRBV6-5 and TRBJ1-2; D remains unclear. The CDR3 spans 13 residues. Germline CDR1 reads MNHEY; CDR2 reads SVGAGI. The V and J ends lost 2 bases and 6 bases respectively, with 10 bases between them. This CDR3 is CASSYVMGDGYTF. The DNA of the CDR3 is TGTGCCAGCAGTTACGTGATGGGAGATGGCTACACCTTC.